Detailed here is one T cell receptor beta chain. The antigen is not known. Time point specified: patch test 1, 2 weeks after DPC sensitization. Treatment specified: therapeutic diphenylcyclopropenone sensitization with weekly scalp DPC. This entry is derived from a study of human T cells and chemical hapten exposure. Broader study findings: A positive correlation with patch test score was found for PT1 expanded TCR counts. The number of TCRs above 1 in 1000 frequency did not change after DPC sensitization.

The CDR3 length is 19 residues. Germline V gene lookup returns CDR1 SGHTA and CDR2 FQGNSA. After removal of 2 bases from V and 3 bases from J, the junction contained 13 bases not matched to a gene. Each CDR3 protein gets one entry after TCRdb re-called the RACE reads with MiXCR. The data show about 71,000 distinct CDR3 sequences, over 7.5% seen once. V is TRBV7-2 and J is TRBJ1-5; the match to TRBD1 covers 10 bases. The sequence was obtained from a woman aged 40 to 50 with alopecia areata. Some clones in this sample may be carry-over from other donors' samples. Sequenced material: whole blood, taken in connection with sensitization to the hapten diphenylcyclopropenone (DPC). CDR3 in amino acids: CASSLYPWTGGFVNQPQHF. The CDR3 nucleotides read TGTGCCAGCAGCTTATACCCGTGGACAGGGGGTTTCGTCAATCAGCCCCAGCATTTT. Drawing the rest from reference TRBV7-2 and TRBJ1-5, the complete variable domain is GAGVSQSPSNKVTEKGKDVELRCDPISGHTALYWYRQSLGQGLEFLIYFQGNSAPDKSGLPSDRFSAERTGGSVSTLTIQRTQQEDSAVYLCASSLYPWTGGFVNQPQHFGDGTRLSIL.